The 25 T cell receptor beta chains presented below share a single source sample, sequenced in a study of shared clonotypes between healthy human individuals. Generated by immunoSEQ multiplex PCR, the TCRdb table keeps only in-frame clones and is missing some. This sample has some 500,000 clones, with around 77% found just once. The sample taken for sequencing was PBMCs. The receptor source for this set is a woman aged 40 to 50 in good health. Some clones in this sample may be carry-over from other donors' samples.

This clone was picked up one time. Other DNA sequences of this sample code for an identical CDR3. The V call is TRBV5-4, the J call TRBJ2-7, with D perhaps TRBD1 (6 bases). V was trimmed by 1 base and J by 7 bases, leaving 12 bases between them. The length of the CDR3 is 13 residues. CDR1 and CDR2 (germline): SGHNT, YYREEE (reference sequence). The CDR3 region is CASSLRARGEQYF. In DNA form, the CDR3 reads TGTGCCAGCAGCTTGAGGGCCAGGGGAGAGCAGTACTTC.

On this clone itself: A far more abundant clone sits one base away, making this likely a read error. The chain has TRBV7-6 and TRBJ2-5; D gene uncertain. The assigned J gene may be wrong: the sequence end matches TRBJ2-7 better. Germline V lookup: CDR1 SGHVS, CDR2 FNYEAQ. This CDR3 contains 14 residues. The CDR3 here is CASSLGRSSHEQYF. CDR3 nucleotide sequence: TGTGCCAGCAGCTTAGGCCGGAGCTCCCACGAGCAGTACTTC.

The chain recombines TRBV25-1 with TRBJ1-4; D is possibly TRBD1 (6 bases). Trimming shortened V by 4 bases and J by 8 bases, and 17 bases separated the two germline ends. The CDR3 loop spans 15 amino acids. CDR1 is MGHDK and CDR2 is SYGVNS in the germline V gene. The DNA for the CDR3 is TGTGCCAGCAGTGTATCACAGGGAAAAGGGGAAAAACTGTTTTTT. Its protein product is CASSVSQGKGEKLFF.

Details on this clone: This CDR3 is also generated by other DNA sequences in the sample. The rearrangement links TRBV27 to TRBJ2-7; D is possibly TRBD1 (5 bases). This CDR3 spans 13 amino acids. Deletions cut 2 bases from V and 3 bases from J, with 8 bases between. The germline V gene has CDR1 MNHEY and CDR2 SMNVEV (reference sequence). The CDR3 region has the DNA TGTGCCAGCAGTTTAAGACAGAGCTACGAGCAGTACTTC. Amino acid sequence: CASSLRQSYEQYF.

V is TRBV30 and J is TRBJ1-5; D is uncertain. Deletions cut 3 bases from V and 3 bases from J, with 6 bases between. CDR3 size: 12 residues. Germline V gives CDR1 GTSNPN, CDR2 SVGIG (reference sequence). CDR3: CAWSLNNQPQHF. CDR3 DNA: TGTGCCTGGAGCCTTAACAATCAGCCCCAGCATTTT.

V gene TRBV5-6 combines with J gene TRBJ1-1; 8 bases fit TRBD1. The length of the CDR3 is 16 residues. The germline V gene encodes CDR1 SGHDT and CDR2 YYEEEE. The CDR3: CVSSLAWTGRGAEAFF. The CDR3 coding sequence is TGTGTTAGCAGCTTGGCCTGGACAGGGCGGGGGGCTGAAGCTTTCTTT. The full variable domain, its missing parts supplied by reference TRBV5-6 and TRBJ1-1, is DAGVTQSPTHLIKTRGQQVTLRCSPKSGHDTVSWYQQALGQGPQFIFQYYEEEERQRGNFPDRFSGHQFPNYSSELNVNALLLGDSALYLCVSSLAWTGRGAEAFFGQGTRLTVV.

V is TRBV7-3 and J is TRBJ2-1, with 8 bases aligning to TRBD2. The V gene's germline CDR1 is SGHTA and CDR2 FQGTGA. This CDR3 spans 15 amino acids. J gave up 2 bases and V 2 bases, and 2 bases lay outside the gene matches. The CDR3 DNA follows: TGTGCCAGCAGCTTACAAGCGGGGGCCTACAATGAGCAGTTCTTC. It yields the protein CASSLQAGAYNEQFF.

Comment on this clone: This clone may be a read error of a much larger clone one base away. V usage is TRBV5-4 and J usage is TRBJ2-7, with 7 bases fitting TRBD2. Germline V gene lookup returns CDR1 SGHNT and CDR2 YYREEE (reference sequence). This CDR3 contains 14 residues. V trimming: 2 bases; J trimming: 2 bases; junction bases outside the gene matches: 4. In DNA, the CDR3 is TGTGCCAGCAGCTTCGGACTAGAGACCTACGAGCAGTACTTC. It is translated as CASSFGLETYEQYF.

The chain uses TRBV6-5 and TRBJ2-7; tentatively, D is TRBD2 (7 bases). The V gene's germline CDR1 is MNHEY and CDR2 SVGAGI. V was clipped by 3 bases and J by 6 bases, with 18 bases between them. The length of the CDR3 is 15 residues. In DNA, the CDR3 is TGTGCCAGCAGTTATCTAGCGGAGGGGGTCGGCGAGCAGTACTTC. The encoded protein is CASSYLAEGVGEQYF.

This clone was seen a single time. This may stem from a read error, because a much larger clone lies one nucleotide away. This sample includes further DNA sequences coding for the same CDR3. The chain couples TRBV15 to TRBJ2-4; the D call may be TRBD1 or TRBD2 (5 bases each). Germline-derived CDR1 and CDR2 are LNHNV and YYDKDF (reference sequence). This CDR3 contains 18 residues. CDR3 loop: CATSRDRGTPRVKNIQYF. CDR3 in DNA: TGTGCCACCAGCAGAGATCGTGGGACCCCGCGGGTTAAAAACATCCAGTACTTC.

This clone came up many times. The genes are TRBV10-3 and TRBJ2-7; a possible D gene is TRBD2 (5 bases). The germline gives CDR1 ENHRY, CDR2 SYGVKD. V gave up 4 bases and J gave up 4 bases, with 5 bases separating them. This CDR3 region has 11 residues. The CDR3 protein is CAISGTYEQYF. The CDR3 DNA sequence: TGTGCCATCAGTGGGACTTACGAGCAGTACTTC.

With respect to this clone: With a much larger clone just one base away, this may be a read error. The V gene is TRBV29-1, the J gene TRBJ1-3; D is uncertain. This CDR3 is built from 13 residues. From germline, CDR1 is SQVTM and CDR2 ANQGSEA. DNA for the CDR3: TGCAGCGTTATTGGACTCGTTGGAAACACCACATATTTT. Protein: CSVIGLVGNTTYF.

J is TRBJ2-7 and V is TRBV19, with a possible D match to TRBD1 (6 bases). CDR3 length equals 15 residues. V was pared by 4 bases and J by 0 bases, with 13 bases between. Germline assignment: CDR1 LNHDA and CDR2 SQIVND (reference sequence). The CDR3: CASSRDTRSSYEQYF. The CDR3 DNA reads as TGTGCCAGTAGTAGGGACACGAGGAGCTCCTACGAGCAGTACTTC.

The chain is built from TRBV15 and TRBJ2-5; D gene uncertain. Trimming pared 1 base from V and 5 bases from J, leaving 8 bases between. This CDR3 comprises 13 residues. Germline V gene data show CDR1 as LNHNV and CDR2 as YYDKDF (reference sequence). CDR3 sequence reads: CATSRALIETQYF. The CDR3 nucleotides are TGTGCCACCAGCAGAGCCCTCATCGAGACCCAGTACTTC.

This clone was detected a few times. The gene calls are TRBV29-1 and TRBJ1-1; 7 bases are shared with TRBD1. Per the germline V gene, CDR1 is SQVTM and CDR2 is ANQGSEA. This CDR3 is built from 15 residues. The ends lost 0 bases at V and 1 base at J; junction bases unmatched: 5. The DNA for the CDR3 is TGCAGCGTTGAAGATCTAGGGGGCGCGAACACTGAAGCTTTCTTT. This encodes CSVEDLGGANTEAFF.

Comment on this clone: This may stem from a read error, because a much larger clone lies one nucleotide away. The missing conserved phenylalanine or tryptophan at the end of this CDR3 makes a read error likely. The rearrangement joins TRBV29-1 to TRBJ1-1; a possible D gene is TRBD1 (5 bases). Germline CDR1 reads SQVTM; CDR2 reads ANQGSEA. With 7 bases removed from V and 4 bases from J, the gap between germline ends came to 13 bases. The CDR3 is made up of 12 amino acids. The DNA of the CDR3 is TGCAGCGCGGGGGGGAGGAGCACTGAAGCTTTCCTT. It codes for CSAGGRSTEAFL.

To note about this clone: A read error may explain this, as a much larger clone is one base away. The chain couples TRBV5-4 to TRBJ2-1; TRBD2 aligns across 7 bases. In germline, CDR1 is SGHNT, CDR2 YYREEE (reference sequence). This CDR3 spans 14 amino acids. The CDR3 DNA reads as TGTGCCGGCAGCTCGACCGGGAGGCGGAATGAGCAGTTCTTC. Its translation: CAGSSTGRRNEQFF.

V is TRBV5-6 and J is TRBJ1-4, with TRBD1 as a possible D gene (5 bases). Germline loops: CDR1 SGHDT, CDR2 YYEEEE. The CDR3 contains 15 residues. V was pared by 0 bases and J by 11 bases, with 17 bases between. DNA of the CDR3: TGTGCCAGCAGCTTGGTTACAGGCCCCGGTCGGAAACTGTTTTTT. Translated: CASSLVTGPGRKLFF.

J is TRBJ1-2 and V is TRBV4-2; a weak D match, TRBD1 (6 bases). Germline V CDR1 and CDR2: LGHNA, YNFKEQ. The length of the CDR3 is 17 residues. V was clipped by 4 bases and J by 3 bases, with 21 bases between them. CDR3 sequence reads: CASSPGKGPSGDYGYTF. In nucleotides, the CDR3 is TGTGCCAGCAGCCCAGGTAAAGGCCCGTCAGGGGACTATGGCTACACCTTC.

The CDR3, as DNA: TGTGCCAGCAGCTGGGACCGAACCCAGCCCCAGCATTTT. Its protein product is CASSWDRTQPQHF. The V gene is TRBV7-9, the J gene TRBJ1-5; D is perhaps TRBD1 (5 bases). V was clipped by 4 bases and J by 7 bases, with 11 bases between them. The germline gives CDR1 SEHNR, CDR2 FQNEAQ (reference sequence). The CDR3 totals 13 residues.

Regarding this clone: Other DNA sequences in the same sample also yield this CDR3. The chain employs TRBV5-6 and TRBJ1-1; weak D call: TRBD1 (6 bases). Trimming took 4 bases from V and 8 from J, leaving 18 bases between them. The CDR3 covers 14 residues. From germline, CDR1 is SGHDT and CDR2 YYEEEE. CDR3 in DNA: TGTGCCAGCAGCCCTCGGGGGGCTTGGACCGAAGCTTTCTTT. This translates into CASSPRGAWTEAFF.

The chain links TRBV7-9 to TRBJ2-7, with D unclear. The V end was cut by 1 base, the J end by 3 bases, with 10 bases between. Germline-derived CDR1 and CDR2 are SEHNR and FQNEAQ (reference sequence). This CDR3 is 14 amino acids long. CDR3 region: CASSLGAPHYEQYF. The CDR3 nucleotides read TGTGCCAGCAGCTTAGGCGCTCCCCACTACGAGCAGTACTTC.

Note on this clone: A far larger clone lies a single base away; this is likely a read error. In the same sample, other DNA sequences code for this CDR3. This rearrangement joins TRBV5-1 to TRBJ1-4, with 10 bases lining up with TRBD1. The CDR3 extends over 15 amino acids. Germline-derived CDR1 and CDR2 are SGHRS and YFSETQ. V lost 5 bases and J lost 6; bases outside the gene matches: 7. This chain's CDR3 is CASSSDRGRDEKLFF. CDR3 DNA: TGCGCCAGCAGTAGTGACAGGGGGCGGGATGAAAAACTGTTTTTT.

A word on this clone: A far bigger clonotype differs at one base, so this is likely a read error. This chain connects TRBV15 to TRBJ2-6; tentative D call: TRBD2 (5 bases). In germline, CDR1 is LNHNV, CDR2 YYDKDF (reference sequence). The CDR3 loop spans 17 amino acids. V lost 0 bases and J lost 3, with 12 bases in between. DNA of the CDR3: TGTGCCACCAGCAGAGATCGGCGGGCTCATGGGGCCAACGTCCTGACTTTC. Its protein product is CATSRDRRAHGANVLTF. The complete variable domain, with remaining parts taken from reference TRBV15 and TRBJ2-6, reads DAMVIQNPRYQVTQFGKPVTLSCSQTLNHNVMYWYQQKSSQAPKLLFHYYDKDFNNEADTPDNFQSRRPNTSFCFLDIRSPGLGDTAMYLCATSRDRRAHGANVLTFGAGSRLTVL.

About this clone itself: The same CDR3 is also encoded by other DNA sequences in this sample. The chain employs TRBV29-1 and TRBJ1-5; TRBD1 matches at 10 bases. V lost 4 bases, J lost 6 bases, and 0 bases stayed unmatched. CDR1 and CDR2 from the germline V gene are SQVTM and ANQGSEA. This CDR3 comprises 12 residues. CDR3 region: CSVGDRGQPQHF. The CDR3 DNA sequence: TGCAGCGTTGGGGACAGGGGTCAGCCCCAGCATTTT.